The clone carrying this T cell receptor (beta chain) was found many times. Antigen unknown. Newly diagnosed, the hyperthyroidism patients had under 2 months' duration and were aged 18 to 65. The source of the PBMCs was roughly 10 ml of fresh peripheral blood. The CDR3 covers 14 residues. V was cut by 7 bases and J by 6 bases, with 18 bases left in between. RNA served as the template for amplifying TCR beta CDR3 regions. Amplification began with first-round RT-PCR using HTBI primers, then second-round multiplex PCR was performed. TCRdb ran MiXCR on the multiplex PCR reads and lists one entry per CDR3 protein. The data contain 400,000 or so distinct CDR3 sequences, roughly 15% of them singletons. The data were obtained in a study of Graves' ophthalmopathy and Graves' hyperthyroidism. About the research overall: The authors collected peripheral blood at initial diagnosis, before any treatment.

Regarding the study as a whole: Also, most clonotypes expanded in the thyroid above 0.001 frequency appeared in blood.

Sequencing used peripheral blood. This chain uses TRBV12-3 or TRBV12-4 with TRBJ1-2; D gene uncertain. This TCR came from a woman between 18 and 30 years old with stable Graves' hyperthyroidism. DNA of the CDR3: TGTGCCAGCATCGACCGTCGTGATCGGGATGGCTACACCTTC. Protein sequence: CASIDRRDRDGYTF.